These 24 T cell receptor beta chains originate from one sample sequenced in a study of T cell responses to AZD1222 COVID-19 vaccine. Profiled with immunoSEQ multiplex PCR; TCRdb holds only in-frame clones, not every one. The table includes 100,000 or so clones, more than 75% detected once. The sequences come from peripheral blood, collected on day 0 of AZD1222 vaccination. The receptors originated from an adult in good health.

This clone was observed a handful of times. This chain's CDR3 is CAISAASGELFF. The DNA for the CDR3 is TGTGCCATCAGTGCGGCTAGCGGGGAGCTGTTTTTT. The chain carries TRBV10-3 and TRBJ2-2, with unresolved D. Germline loops: CDR1 ENHRY, CDR2 SYGVKD. The length of the CDR3 is 12 residues. Trimming cost V 4 bases and J 7 bases, with 7 bases left between them.

The rearrangement uses TRBV5-1 and TRBJ1-1; D may be TRBD1 (5 bases). V was trimmed by 8 bases and J by 2 bases, leaving 16 bases between them. The germline CDR1 and CDR2 sequences are SGHRS and YFSETQ. The CDR3 has 14 residues. The DNA for the CDR3 is TGCGCCAGTAGTCCGGACATCATCAACACTGAAGCTTTCTTT. This encodes CASSPDIINTEAFF.

The rearrangement joins TRBV25-1 to TRBJ1-5; D is perhaps TRBD1 (5 bases). This CDR3 spans 12 amino acids. Between the trimmed V and J ends, which lost 6 bases and 8 bases, there was a span of 11 bases. Per germline, CDR1 MGHDK and CDR2 SYGVNS. The CDR3 DNA reads as TGTGCCAGCAGGTCAGGGTTTGAGCCCCAGCATTTT. It is translated as CASRSGFEPQHF.

The chain recombines TRBV5-1 with TRBJ1-6; D perhaps matches TRBD1 (6 bases). CDR3 length: 17 residues. V was trimmed by 4 bases and J by 0 bases, leaving 14 bases between them. Per germline, CDR1 SGHRS and CDR2 YFSETQ. The DNA of the CDR3 is TGCGCCAGCAGCCAAAAACAGGGAAACTCCTATAATTCACCCCTCCACTTT. It translates to CASSQKQGNSYNSPLHF.

The chain carries TRBV30 and TRBJ2-1; 14 positions agree with TRBD2. This CDR3 region has 16 residues. Germline V CDR1 and CDR2: GTSNPN, SVGIG (reference sequence). The V gene end was trimmed by 1 base and the J gene end by 10 bases; junction bases not matched to a gene: 9. CDR3 sequence (DNA): TGTGCCTGGAGTGCCGCCGGGACTAGCGGGAGAGAAGAGCAGTTCTTC. This encodes CAWSAAGTSGREEQFF.

The V gene is TRBV9, the J gene TRBJ2-5; weak D call: TRBD2 (7 bases). Germline V lookup: CDR1 SGDLS, CDR2 YYNGEE. Trimming took off 4 bases at V and 4 bases at J, with 17 bases between the two ends. The CDR3 is made up of 15 amino acids. The CDR3 loop reads CASSPGGGGIETQYF. The CDR3 nucleotides are TGTGCCAGCAGCCCGGGAGGCGGGGGCATAGAGACCCAGTACTTC.

The chain has TRBV6-4 and TRBJ2-2; 9 bases are a match to TRBD2. V was pared by 4 bases and J by 2 bases, with 5 bases of the junction left unmatched. Germline V lookup: CDR1 MRHNA, CDR2 SNTAGT. The CDR3 loop spans 16 amino acids. The CDR3 reads CASSVGLAGNTGELFF. CDR3 nucleotide sequence: TGTGCCAGCAGTGTGGGACTAGCCGGCAACACCGGGGAGCTGTTTTTT.

The chain couples TRBV4-2 to TRBJ2-2, with D perhaps matching TRBD2 (6 bases). V was trimmed by 0 bases and J by 0 bases, leaving 11 bases between them. The CDR3 is 17 residues long. Per the germline V gene, CDR1 is LGHNA and CDR2 is YNFKEQ. In DNA form, the CDR3 reads TGTGCCAGCAGCCAAGAGGTGGCTAGCGCGAACACCGGGGAGCTGTTTTTT. Amino acids: CASSQEVASANTGELFF.

This chain links TRBV27 with TRBJ1-2; D is perhaps TRBD1 (5 bases). The CDR3 runs to 15 residues. CDR1 MNHEY and CDR2 SMNVEV come from the germline V gene (reference sequence). V was pared by 5 bases and J by 6 bases, with 19 bases between. The chain's CDR3 is CASSGMGVVPNGYTF. The CDR3 nucleotides read TGTGCCAGCAGTGGCATGGGGGTCGTCCCTAATGGCTACACCTTC.

The chain links TRBV20-1 to TRBJ2-7; 8 bases line up with TRBD1. The ends lost 4 bases at V and 6 bases at J; junction bases unmatched: 2. This CDR3 contains 11 residues. Germline CDR1 is DFQATT and CDR2 is SNEGSKA (reference sequence). The DNA of the CDR3 is TGCAGTGCTACAACAGGGGGCGAGCAGTACTTC. Residues: CSATTGGEQYF.

This clone was recorded only once. The V call is TRBV5-5, the J call TRBJ1-5; D is undetermined. Trimming pared 1 base from V and 1 base from J, leaving 12 bases between. The germline V gene encodes CDR1 SGHKS and CDR2 YYEKEE (reference sequence). The CDR3 loop spans 16 amino acids. The chain's CDR3 is CASSLWAGGSNQPQHF. The DNA of the CDR3 is TGTGCCAGCAGCTTGTGGGCAGGAGGGAGCAATCAGCCCCAGCATTTT.

The rearrangement uses TRBV2 and TRBJ1-5; 12 bases map to TRBD1. V was clipped by 5 bases and J by 4 bases; unmatched bases: 6. The CDR3 is made up of 16 amino acids. Germline loops: CDR1 SNHLY, CDR2 FYNNEI. In nucleotides, the CDR3 is TGTGCCAGCAGTCCCGGGACAGGGGGCGGGAATCAGCCCCAGCATTTT. Amino acids: CASSPGTGGGNQPQHF.

The genes are TRBV3-1 (or the pseudogene TRBV3-2) and TRBJ2-7; TRBD2 agrees at 8 bases. There are 15 residues in the CDR3. Per the germline V gene, CDR1 is LGHDT and CDR2 is YNNKEL (reference sequence). The J segment lost 7 bases and the V segment lost 2 bases, leaving 10 bases of the junction unmatched. The CDR3 loop reads CASSQPAGGKWEQYF. The CDR3 DNA reads TGTGCCAGCAGCCAACCCGCGGGAGGCAAATGGGAGCAGTACTTC.

This sequence joins TRBV29-1 and TRBJ2-2, with 11 bases fitting TRBD1. The CDR3 has 14 amino acids. The V gene's germline CDR1 is SQVTM and CDR2 ANQGSEA. The J segment lost 6 bases and the V segment lost 3 bases, leaving 3 bases of the junction unmatched. This CDR3 reads CSVDEGQGAGELFF. DNA for the CDR3: TGCAGCGTTGACGAGGGACAGGGGGCCGGGGAGCTGTTTTTT.

V is TRBV29-1 and J is TRBJ1-4, with D possibly TRBD1 on 6 matching bases. The germline V and J ends were trimmed by 5 bases and 8 bases, with 12 bases remaining between them. The CDR3 loop spans 12 amino acids. Germline assignment: CDR1 SQVTM and CDR2 ANQGSEA. For the CDR3, the DNA is TGCAGCGTTTTACAGGGCCAAGAAAAACTGTTTTTT. This codes for CSVLQGQEKLFF.

The chain recombines TRBV19 with TRBJ1-5; D remains unclear. CDR3 size: 15 residues. The V and J ends lost 5 bases and 1 base respectively, with 12 bases between them. Germline assignment: CDR1 LNHDA and CDR2 SQIVND (reference sequence). CDR3 residues: CASSEKQLSNQPQHF. CDR3 sequence (DNA): TGTGCCAGTAGTGAGAAGCAGTTAAGCAATCAGCCCCAGCATTTT.

The rearrangement uses TRBV3-1 (or the pseudogene TRBV3-2) and TRBJ2-1; 10 bases agree with TRBD2. Trimming at V came to 3 bases and at J to 7 bases, leaving 6 bases not matched to a gene. The CDR3 consists of 15 residues. CDR1 is LGHDT, CDR2 YNNKEL, per germline (reference sequence). In nucleotides, the CDR3 is TGTGCCAGCAGCCACCTAGCGGGAGCGGGTAATGAGCAGTTCTTC. This encodes CASSHLAGAGNEQFF.

The chain couples TRBV29-1 to TRBJ1-1; TRBD1 agrees at 8 bases. This CDR3 contains 13 residues. Germline CDR1 reads SQVTM; CDR2 reads ANQGSEA. Trimming removed 6 bases from V and 2 bases from J; junction bases left unmatched: 5. The CDR3 protein is CSVADRGNTEAFF. In DNA form, the CDR3 reads TGCAGCGTGGCCGACAGGGGCAACACTGAAGCTTTCTTT.

The V call is TRBV7-9, the J call TRBJ2-5; weak D call: TRBD2 (6 bases). Looked up from germline, CDR1 is SEHNR and CDR2 is FQNEAQ (reference sequence). This CDR3 has 14 residues. With 5 bases removed from V and 9 bases from J, the gap between germline ends came to 19 bases. Here the CDR3 DNA reads TGTGCCAGCAGCATCTCCTCCACCGGGGAGGCCCAGTACTTC. It is translated as CASSISSTGEAQYF.

This sequence joins TRBV6-5 and TRBJ1-1; the D gene is possibly TRBD1 (6 bases). V lost 6 bases, J lost 3 bases, and 14 bases lay in between. The CDR3 loop spans 14 amino acids. The germline V gene encodes CDR1 MNHEY and CDR2 SVGAGI. CDR3 sequence (DNA): TGTGCCAGCAGCTTACAAGGACAGTACACTGAAGCTTTCTTT. Protein product: CASSLQGQYTEAFF.

The chain combines TRBV7-8 with TRBJ1-1, with a possible D match to TRBD1 (5 bases). The CDR3 length is 17 residues. The germline CDR1 and CDR2 sequences are SGHVS and FQNEAQ. V lost 4 bases and J 1 base, leaving 19 bases between the germline ends. CDR3 in amino acids: CASSSLTVLRRNTEAFF. The DNA for the CDR3 is TGTGCCAGCAGCTCATTGACAGTCCTAAGGAGGAACACTGAAGCTTTCTTT.

This rearrangement joins TRBV10-3 to TRBJ2-1; 9 bases line up with TRBD2. From germline, CDR1 is ENHRY and CDR2 SYGVKD. V shed 8 bases and J 0 bases; nucleotides not matched to a gene: 8. The CDR3 is 16 amino acids. The CDR3 DNA sequence: TGTGCCATCTTGTCTAGCGGGATGAGCTCCTACAATGAGCAGTTCTTC. Translating it yields CAILSSGMSSYNEQFF.

The V call is TRBV4-2, the J call TRBJ1-1; D gene ambiguous. CDR3 length equals 18 residues. V lost 0 bases to trimming and J lost 6 bases, with 23 bases between them. From germline, CDR1 is LGHNA and CDR2 YNFKEQ. In DNA, the CDR3 is TGTGCCAGCAGCCAAGATGGGGAAGTGTTTTCTCCAGTCTCTGAAGCTTTCTTT. Amino acids: CASSQDGEVFSPVSEAFF.

V and J are TRBV5-1 and TRBJ2-1; 11 nucleotides agree with TRBD2. V lost 0 bases to trimming and J lost 4 bases; unmatched junction nucleotides: 3. CDR3 length: 16 amino acids. Germline-derived CDR1 and CDR2 are SGHRS and YFSETQ. Here the CDR3 reads CASSLGTSGSYNEQFF. The CDR3 DNA sequence: TGCGCCAGCAGCTTGGGGACTAGCGGGTCTTACAATGAGCAGTTCTTC.